Listed here are 30 T cell receptor beta chains from one sample, sequenced in a study of blood T cell repertoires in COVID-19. Here immunoSEQ multiplex PCR was the method, and the copy in TCRdb shows in-frame clones only, minus some. This sample has roughly 310,000 clones; around 89% occur once, and the top ten carry 3% to 4%. The sequenced material came from peripheral blood. These receptors all stem from a woman aged 50 to 65 with active or convalescent COVID-19.

The J gene is TRBJ2-7, the V gene TRBV4-1, with a weak D call TRBD2 (6 bases). The CDR3 is 18 amino acids. V dropped 0 bases and J dropped 0 bases, with 18 bases sitting between them. Germline V gene lookup returns CDR1 MGHRA and CDR2 YSYEKL. DNA for the CDR3: TGCGCCAGCAGCCAAGATCAAGGGCGCGGCGGGGCCTCCTACGAGCAGTACTTC. Protein sequence: CASSQDQGRGGASYEQYF.

V usage is TRBV7-3 and J usage is TRBJ2-1; D call uncertain. The CDR3 is made up of 16 amino acids. The germline V and J ends were trimmed by 0 bases and 0 bases, with 9 bases remaining between them. Germline CDR1 SGHTA, CDR2 FQGTGA. The CDR3 DNA sequence: TGTGCCAGCAGCTTAACCCCCGTTATCTCCTACAATGAGCAGTTCTTC. This sequence encodes CASSLTPVISYNEQFF.

The V call is TRBV11-3, the J call TRBJ2-7; no firm D call. This CDR3 comprises 12 residues. The germline V and J ends were trimmed by 2 bases and 5 bases, with 7 bases remaining between them. Germline CDR1 reads SGHNT; CDR2 reads YENEEA. The DNA of the CDR3 is TGTGCCAGCAGCTTAAATGACAACGAGCAGTACTTC. Translation: CASSLNDNEQYF. Supplemented by reference TRBV11-3 and TRBJ2-7, the full variable domain reads EAGVVQSPRYKIIEKKQPVAFWCNPISGHNTLYWYLQNLGQGPELLIRYENEEAVDDSQLPKDRFSAERLKGVDSTLKIQPAELGDSAVYLCASSLNDNEQYFGPGTRLTVT.

This sequence joins TRBV7-2 and TRBJ2-7; 9 bases align to TRBD1. The CDR3 runs 15 residues. V was clipped by 1 base and J by 3 bases; unmatched bases: 4. The V gene's germline CDR1 is SGHTA and CDR2 FQGNSA. CDR3 sequence: CASSLEGTGFYEQYF. CDR3 bases: TGTGCCAGCAGCTTAGAGGGGACAGGGTTCTACGAGCAGTACTTC.

J is TRBJ2-7 and V is TRBV5-1; D ambiguous. V was shortened by 3 bases and J by 0 bases, with 4 bases between the two germline ends. The CDR3 is 12 amino acids. Germline lookup yields CDR1 SGHRS and CDR2 YFSETQ. The CDR3 coding sequence is TGCGCCAGCAGCTCCAGCTCCTACGAGCAGTACTTC. Translation gives CASSSSSYEQYF.

The chain carries TRBV4-3 and TRBJ1-1; TRBD1 is a possible D gene (6 bases). This CDR3 has 15 amino acids. Germline V gene sequence: CDR1 LGHNA, CDR2 YSLEER. Trimming cost V 1 base and J 4 bases, with 13 bases left between them. CDR3: CASSQASGVPTEAFF. The DNA for the CDR3 is TGCGCCAGCAGCCAAGCTTCAGGGGTCCCCACTGAAGCTTTCTTT.

V is TRBV5-1 and J is TRBJ1-2; weak D call: TRBD1 (5 bases). Trimming stripped 0 bases from V and 1 base from J, with 10 bases between. CDR3 length: 15 residues. Germline values: CDR1 SGHRS, CDR2 YFSETQ. The CDR3 DNA sequence: TGCGCCAGCAGCTTGGGTCCCCAGGGTAACTATGGCTACACCTTC. Translated, it gives CASSLGPQGNYGYTF.

This rearrangement joins TRBV9 to TRBJ2-3, with TRBD2 matching over 8 bases. CDR1 is SGDLS and CDR2 is YYNGEE in the germline V gene. CDR3 length equals 19 residues. V lost 0 bases and J lost 4; bases outside the gene matches: 16. This chain's CDR3 is CASSVEGGGAGVQADTQYF. In DNA, the CDR3 is TGTGCCAGCAGCGTAGAGGGAGGAGGAGCGGGAGTACAAGCAGATACGCAGTATTTT. The full variable domain, with the rest looked up from reference TRBV9 and TRBJ2-3, is DSGVTQTPKHLITATGQRVTLRCSPRSGDLSVYWYQQSLDQGLQFLIQYYNGEERAKGNILERFSAQQFPDLHSELNLSSLELGDSALYFCASSVEGGGAGVQADTQYFGPGTRLTVL.

This rearrangement joins TRBV7-2 to TRBJ2-1; 7 bases line up with TRBD2. This CDR3 comprises 16 residues. CDR1 is SGHTA, CDR2 FQGNSA, per germline. With V trimmed by 3 bases and J by 3 bases, 8 bases remained unmatched. Here the CDR3 DNA reads TGTGCCAGCAGCTTGGGACGGGACTATCTCTACAATGAGCAGTTCTTC. Translating gives CASSLGRDYLYNEQFF. Full variable domain (remainder filled in from reference TRBV7-2 and TRBJ2-1): GAGVSQSPSNKVTEKGKDVELRCDPISGHTALYWYRQSLGQGLEFLIYFQGNSAPDKSGLPSDRFSAERTGGSVSTLTIQRTQQEDSAVYLCASSLGRDYLYNEQFFGPGTRLTVL.

In regard to this clone: Distinct nucleotide sequences in the sample also encode this CDR3. This chain connects TRBV6-1 to TRBJ2-5; D may be TRBD2 (6 bases). Trimming left V 3 bases short and J 4 bases short, with 12 bases between. This CDR3 has 14 residues. In germline, CDR1 is MNHNS, CDR2 SASEGT. In DNA form, the CDR3 reads TGTGCCAGCAGTGAGGGGGGTTCTGGAGAGACCCAGTACTTC. It translates to CASSEGGSGETQYF.

The chain has TRBV6-1 and TRBJ1-1, with TRBD1 as a possible D gene (5 bases). Trimming removed 0 bases from V and 5 bases from J, with 10 bases in between. This CDR3 has 14 amino acids. Germline assignment: CDR1 MNHNS and CDR2 SASEGT. The CDR3 sequence: CASSEAGVGTEAFF. The CDR3 nucleotides read TGTGCCAGCAGTGAAGCAGGGGTTGGAACTGAAGCTTTCTTT.

This chain joins TRBV27 and TRBJ1-2, with TRBD1 as a possible D gene (6 bases). The CDR3 loop spans 15 amino acids. Trimming took 2 bases from V and 5 from J, leaving 15 bases between them. CDR1 is MNHEY and CDR2 is SMNVEV in the germline V gene (reference sequence). The CDR3 DNA is TGTGCCAGCAGTTTACCAGGACAGAAGTCATATGGCTACACCTTC. Translation: CASSLPGQKSYGYTF.

The chain combines TRBV2 with TRBJ1-6, with 7 bases aligning to TRBD1. The CDR3 has 15 residues. Losses at the gene ends were 6 bases for V and 7 bases for J; bases not matched to a gene: 9. CDR1 is SNHLY, CDR2 FYNNEI, per germline. The CDR3 bases are TGTGCCAGCAGCCAGGAGGCAGGGGGAAATTCACCCCTCCACTTT. Protein sequence: CASSQEAGGNSPLHF.

Regarding this clone: A junction boundary mismatches the germline segment, possibly from a read error. The V gene is TRBV7-7, the J gene TRBJ2-5; no clear D gene. Germline V gene sequence: CDR1 SSHAT, CDR2 FNYEAQ (reference sequence). The CDR3 runs to 13 residues. The CDR3 spells CASSLADQETQYF. CDR3 nucleotides: TGTGCTAGCAGCTTGGCAGACCAAGAGACCCAGTACTTC.

Remarks on this clone: Other DNA sequences of this sample code for an identical CDR3. The gene calls are TRBV18 and TRBJ1-2, with 7 bases matching TRBD1. The length of the CDR3 is 13 residues. The J segment lost 4 bases and the V segment lost 2 bases, leaving 1 base of the junction unmatched. Germline V gives CDR1 KGHSH, CDR2 LQKENI. CDR3 coding DNA: TGTGCCAGCTCACCAGACAGGGTCTATGGCTACACCTTC. This translates into CASSPDRVYGYTF.

The rearrangement joins TRBV24-1 to TRBJ2-5; the match to TRBD2 covers 11 bases. The CDR3 is 15 residues long. Losses at the gene ends were 1 base for V and 5 bases for J; bases not matched to a gene: 2. Per the germline V gene, CDR1 is KGHDR and CDR2 is SFDVKD. DNA of the CDR3: TGTGCCACCAGTGATTTACTAGCGGGAGAGGAGACCCAGTACTTC. Amino acid sequence: CATSDLLAGEETQYF.

This chain joins TRBV28 and TRBJ1-6, with 7 bases fitting TRBD1. V dropped 6 bases and J dropped 2; count of bases not matched to a gene: 13. CDR1 and CDR2 (germline): MDHEN, SYDVKM. The CDR3 contains 18 residues. CDR3 bases: TGTGCCAGCAGCTTCCCCGGCAGGGGGAGTCCCTATAATTCACCCCTCCACTTT. Its protein is CASSFPGRGSPYNSPLHF. Using reference TRBV28 and TRBJ1-6 for the parts outside the CDR3, the full variable domain is DVKVTQSSRYLVKRTGEKVFLECVQDMDHENMFWYRQDPGLGLRLIYFSYDVKMKEKGDIPEGYSVSREKKERFSLILESASTNQTSMYLCASSFPGRGSPYNSPLHFGNGTRLTVT.

The chain couples TRBV28 to TRBJ2-7, with 8 bases identical to TRBD1. The CDR3 extends over 16 amino acids. Germline V lookup: CDR1 MDHEN, CDR2 SYDVKM. With 3 bases clipped from V and 0 bases from J, the junction kept 7 bases outside the gene matches. In DNA, the CDR3 is TGTGCCAGCAGTTTTTACCCGGGACAGGACTCCTACGAGCAGTACTTC. Translated, it gives CASSFYPGQDSYEQYF.

The chain has TRBV6-6 and TRBJ1-6, with D maybe TRBD1 (6 bases). CDR3 length: 15 residues. From germline, CDR1 is MNHNY and CDR2 SVGAGI (reference sequence). Trimming shortened V by 6 bases and J by 14 bases, and 23 bases separated the two germline ends. The CDR3 DNA reads as TGTGCCAGCAGCCCGTTCACAGGGTCGAGGGGCACCCTCCACTTT. This translates into CASSPFTGSRGTLHF.

To note about this clone: Other nucleotide sequences from this sample produce the same CDR3. The V gene is TRBV7-9, the J gene TRBJ2-7; 11 positions agree with TRBD1. There are 14 residues in the CDR3. Germline trimming cut 5 bases from V and 3 bases from J; bases unmatched to any gene: 3. Germline V gene data show CDR1 as SEHNR and CDR2 as FQNEAQ (reference sequence). CDR3 nucleotides: TGTGCCAGCAGCACAGGGACAGGGGGCTACGAGCAGTACTTC. It encodes CASSTGTGGYEQYF.

The genes are TRBV5-1 and TRBJ1-2; D possibly corresponds to TRBD1 (6 bases). CDR1 SGHRS and CDR2 YFSETQ come from the germline V gene. The CDR3 totals 13 residues. The V end lost 6 bases, the J end lost 6 bases, and 15 bases lay between the germline ends. The CDR3 DNA follows: TGCGCCAGCAATCAGGGGTCTAGGGATGGCTACACCTTC. Protein product: CASNQGSRDGYTF.

The chain's CDR3 is CATSGQSETQYF. DNA of the CDR3: TGTGCCACCAGCGGCCAATCGGAGACCCAGTACTTC. J is TRBJ2-5 and V is TRBV15, with no clear D. CDR1 and CDR2 (germline): LNHNV, YYDKDF (reference sequence). The CDR3 runs to 12 residues. The germline V and J ends were trimmed by 5 bases and 5 bases, with 9 bases remaining between them.

This clone appeared once. The gene calls are TRBV27 and TRBJ1-5, with D hard to call. The length of the CDR3 is 18 residues. Germline assignment: CDR1 MNHEY and CDR2 SMNVEV (reference sequence). Trimming removed 4 bases at V and 2 bases at J, with 21 bases between. This CDR3 is CASSSNGWQKLRNQPQHF. CDR3 in DNA: TGTGCCAGCAGTTCTAACGGGTGGCAGAAACTGCGCAATCAGCCCCAGCATTTT.

This clone was seen just once. The chain employs TRBV7-9 and TRBJ1-2; TRBD1 might be the D (6 bases). Trimming stripped 3 bases from V and 3 bases from J, with 14 bases between. There are 15 residues in the CDR3. The V gene's germline CDR1 is SEHNR and CDR2 FQNEAQ (reference sequence). CDR3 nucleotides: TGTGCCAGCAGCTTGCGGGGGCTCGAGGACTATGGCTACACCTTC. Its protein is CASSLRGLEDYGYTF.

The chain has TRBV12-5 and TRBJ1-2; TRBD1 is a possible D gene (6 bases). V was shortened by 2 bases and J by 7 bases, with 14 bases between the two germline ends. The CDR3 has 14 amino acids. CDR1 and CDR2 (germline): LGHNT, FRNRAP. Here the CDR3 reads CASGLKGGEGGYTF. The CDR3 coding sequence is TGTGCTAGTGGTTTGAAAGGGGGGGAGGGTGGCTACACCTTC.

The chain carries TRBV5-1 and TRBJ2-7, with D possibly being TRBD2 (5 bases). V lost 1 base and J lost 0, with 8 bases in between. This CDR3 is built from 14 residues. CDR1 and CDR2 (germline): SGHRS, YFSETQ. The CDR3 DNA reads as TGCGCCAGCAGCTTGTCTGCGGGCTCCTACGAGCAGTACTTC. This gives the protein CASSLSAGSYEQYF.

The chain employs TRBV5-1 and TRBJ1-1, with D perhaps matching TRBD1 (5 bases). The CDR3 length is 14 residues. Germline loops: CDR1 SGHRS, CDR2 YFSETQ. Trimming took 6 bases from V and 0 from J, leaving 12 bases between them. The CDR3 loop is CASTETEMNTEAFF. DNA for the CDR3: TGCGCCAGCACCGAGACAGAGATGAACACTGAAGCTTTCTTT. The whole variable domain, remainder taken from reference TRBV5-1 and TRBJ1-1, is KAGVTQTPRYLIKTRGQQVTLSCSPISGHRSVSWYQQTPGQGLQFLFEYFSETQRNKGNFPGRFSGRQFSNSRSEMNVSTLELGDSALYLCASTETEMNTEAFFGQGTRLTVV.

As to this clone: At the DNA level, this CDR3 is encoded by other sequences in the same sample as well. The chain couples TRBV19 to TRBJ1-2; D not resolved. CDR3 size: 12 residues. Germline V gene lookup returns CDR1 LNHDA and CDR2 SQIVND (reference sequence). V lost 3 bases, J lost 4 bases, and 6 bases lay in between. The CDR3 loop is CASSITGYGYTF. CDR3 coding DNA: TGTGCCAGTAGTATCACCGGCTATGGCTACACCTTC.

The V and J genes are TRBV29-1 and TRBJ1-1; TRBD1 might be the D (5 bases). The CDR3 is made up of 11 amino acids. Between the trimmed V and J ends, which lost 3 bases and 5 bases, there was a span of 7 bases. Germline loops: CDR1 SQVTM, CDR2 ANQGSEA. The CDR3 bases are TGCAGCGTTGACGGGGGTACTGAAGCTTTCTTT. Residues: CSVDGGTEAFF.

CDR3 DNA: TGTGCCAGCAGTGCTTCGCGACTAGCATTGGGAACAGATACGCAGTATTTT. Residues: CASSASRLALGTDTQYF. The V gene is TRBV6-1, the J gene TRBJ2-3; 7 positions agree with TRBD2. The CDR3 length is 17 residues. The V gene's germline CDR1 is MNHNS and CDR2 SASEGT. Trimming took 4 bases from V and 3 from J; bases not matched to a gene: 13.